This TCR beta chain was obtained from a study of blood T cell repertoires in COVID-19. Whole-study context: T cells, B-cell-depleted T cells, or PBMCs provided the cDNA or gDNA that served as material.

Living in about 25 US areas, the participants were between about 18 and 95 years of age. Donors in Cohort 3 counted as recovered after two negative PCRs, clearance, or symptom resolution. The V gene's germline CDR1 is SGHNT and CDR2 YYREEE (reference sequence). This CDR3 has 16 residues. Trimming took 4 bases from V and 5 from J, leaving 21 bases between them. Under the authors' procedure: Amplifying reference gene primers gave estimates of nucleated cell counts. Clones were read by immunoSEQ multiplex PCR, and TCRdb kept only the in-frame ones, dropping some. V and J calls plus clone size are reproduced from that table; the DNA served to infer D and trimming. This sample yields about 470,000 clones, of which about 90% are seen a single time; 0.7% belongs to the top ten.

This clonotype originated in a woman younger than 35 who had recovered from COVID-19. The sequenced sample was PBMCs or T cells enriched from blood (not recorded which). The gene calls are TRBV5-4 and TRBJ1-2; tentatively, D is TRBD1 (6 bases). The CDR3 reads CASSDRTDEGIYGYTF. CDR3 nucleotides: TGTGCCAGCAGCGACCGGACAGACGAGGGGATATATGGCTACACCTTC.